This T cell receptor (beta chain) was documented in a study of Graves' ophthalmopathy and Graves' hyperthyroidism. About the study: The authors collected peripheral blood at initial diagnosis, before any treatment. Study conclusions and caveats: Blood also contained most of the expanded thyroid clonotypes above 0.001 frequency.

RNA transcripts were the template, and TCR beta CDR3 regions were amplified from them. HTBI primers were employed in first-round RT-PCR, then a second-round multiplex PCR followed. TCRdb re-derived calls from the multiplex PCR reads in MiXCR, one entry per CDR3 protein. The profile shows over 450,000 distinct CDR3 sequences, 13% to 15% of them singletons. This CDR3 is 16 amino acids long. Germline CDR1 and CDR2: DFQATT and SNEGSKA (reference sequence). The V gene end was trimmed by 6 bases and the J gene end by 5 bases; junction bases not matched to a gene: 7. This clonotype was detected only a few times. Its antigen is as yet unknown.

This receptor was taken from a woman aged 25 to 39 with Graves' ophthalmopathy. Sequencing was carried out using blood. The chain couples TRBV20-1 to TRBJ2-2, with TRBD2 matching 15 bases. The CDR3: CSARTSGRAWTGELFF. The DNA of the CDR3 is TGCAGTGCCAGGACTAGCGGGAGGGCCTGGACCGGGGAGCTGTTTTTT.